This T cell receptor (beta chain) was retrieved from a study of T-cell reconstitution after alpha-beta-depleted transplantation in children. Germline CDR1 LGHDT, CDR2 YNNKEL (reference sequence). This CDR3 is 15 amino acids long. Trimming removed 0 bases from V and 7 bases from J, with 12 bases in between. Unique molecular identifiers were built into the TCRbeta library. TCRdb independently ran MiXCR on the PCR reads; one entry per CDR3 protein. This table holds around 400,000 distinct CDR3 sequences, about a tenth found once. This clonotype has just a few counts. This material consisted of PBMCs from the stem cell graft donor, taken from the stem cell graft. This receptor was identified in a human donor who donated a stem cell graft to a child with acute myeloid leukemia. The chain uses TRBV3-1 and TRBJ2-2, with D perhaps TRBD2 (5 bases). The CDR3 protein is CASSQDWEYGGELFF. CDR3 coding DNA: TGTGCCAGCAGCCAAGACTGGGAGTACGGCGGGGAGCTGTTTTTT.